This is a list of T cell receptor beta chains from one sample in a study of cytomegalovirus exposure and HLA in healthy donors. Profiling relied on immunoSEQ multiplex PCR, and the TCRdb table lists in-frame clones only, not all of them. There are 250,000 to 400,000 clones in the sample; about 90% occur only once, and roughly 1.2% lies in the top ten. Sequencing used PBMCs. These receptors were obtained from a woman aged 25-40 years in good health and CMV-seropositive. The CDR3 runs from the conserved cysteine through the conserved F or W. The D gene is left open where the match is weak. Where a row states a size, it is once, few, many or the class of an expanded clone; other rows omit it.

d_call j_call clone_size v_call cdr3_nt cdr3_aa
. TRBJ1-1 few TRBV7-2 TGTGCCAGCAGCTTAGCAGTCGGAGTGAACACTGAAGCTTTCTTT CASSLAVGVNTEAFF
. TRBJ1-5 few TRBV4-2 TGTGCCAGCAGCCAACCCACAGGGAGGGGCAATCAGCCCCAGCATTTT CASSQPTGRGNQPQHF
. TRBJ1-2 . TRBV28 TGTGCCAGCAGCCTTTGGACTTCTAACTATGGCTACACCTTC CASSLWTSNYGYTF
. TRBJ2-7 . TRBV6-1 TGTGCCAGCAGTGAAACGGGCTATTTCTACGAGCAGTACTTC CASSETGYFYEQYF
. TRBJ1-2 . TRBV25-1 TGTGCCAGCAGTGATACAGGGAGGGCTGGCTACACCTTC CASSDTGRAGYTF
. TRBJ2-5 . TRBV28 TGTGCCAGCAGTCAAGGGGGACGGGCTCAAGAGACCCAGTACTTC CASSQGGRAQETQYF
. TRBJ1-6 . TRBV5-4 TGTGCCAGCAGCTTGGACCTGGCGTCCTATAATTCACCCCTCCACTTT CASSLDLASYNSPLHF
. TRBJ1-2 . TRBV13 TGTGCCAGCAGCTCCCTTAGCGTGAGGGACACCCAAGGCTATGGCTACACCTTC CASSSLSVRDTQGYGYTF
TRBD1 TRBJ1-3 few TRBV18 TGTGCCAGCTCCCAGGGGGTCTCTGGAAACACCATATATTTT CASSQGVSGNTIYF
. TRBJ1-5 . TRBV5-1 TGCGCCAGCAGCTTGGCCGGGGTTTCTAATCAGCCCCAGCATTTT CASSLAGVSNQPQHF
. TRBJ1-4 . TRBV7-9 TGTGCGGTCAACTGGGCAGGGTGGGAAAAACTGTTTTTT CAVNWAGWEKLFF
. TRBJ2-5 . TRBV28 TGTGCCAGCAGACTCGGTTGGGGCATAGCAACCCAAGAGACCCAGTACTTC CASRLGWGIATQETQYF
. TRBJ2-4 few TRBV30 TGTGCCTGGGGGGGAGTAGCGGACAAAAACATTCAGTACTTC CAWGGVADKNIQYF
. TRBJ2-5 . TRBV5-4 TGTGCCAGCAGCTTGAGAGGGGGGGCCGGAGAGACCCAGTACTTC CASSLRGGAGETQYF
. TRBJ2-3 . TRBV5-1 TGCGCCAGCAGCTTGGGTGGCCAGGTCCAAGCCGCGGTGTATACGCAGTATTTT CASSLGGQVQAAVYTQYF
. TRBJ2-7 . TRBV7-2 TGTGCCAGCAGCTTAGGGGGGAACTACGAGCAGTACTTC CASSLGGNYEQYF
. TRBJ2-1 . TRBV19 TGTGCCAGTAGTGCCTCAGGGTTTAATGAGCAGTTCTTC CASSASGFNEQFF
. TRBJ2-2 . TRBV7-9 TGTGCCAGCAGCTTAGCTCCAGTGAATCCCACCGGGGAGCTGTTTTTT CASSLAPVNPTGELFF
. TRBJ1-1 . TRBV9 TGTGCCAGCAGCGAGATTTCAAGAACTGAAGCTTTCTTT CASSEISRTEAFF
TRBD1 TRBJ2-3 . TRBV27 TGTGCCAGTAACCCCGACAGGGTCGGGACAGATACGCAGTATTTT CASNPDRVGTDTQYF
. TRBJ2-6 . TRBV19 TGTGCCAGTAGCTACCTAGGGTTTGACCTGACTTTC CASSYLGFDLTF
. TRBJ1-4 . TRBV15 TGTGCCACCAGCAGAGATCTGATTGAACTGTTTTTT CATSRDLIELFF
. TRBJ2-7 few TRBV28 TGTGCCAGCAGCCCCGGGGAACGGGTTAGGCTCGAGCAGTACTTC CASSPGERVRLEQYF
. TRBJ2-3 . TRBV13 TGTGCCAGCAGTTTTTTCTCAGATACGCAGTATTTT CASSFFSDTQYF
. TRBJ2-7 . TRBV5-4 TGTGCCAGCAGCTTGTCCGGACTAAGTTCTGAGCAGTACTTC CASSLSGLSSEQYF
. TRBJ2-7 . TRBV29-1 TGCAGCGTTAAGACAGCCGGTAGCTCCTACGAGCAGTACTTC CSVKTAGSSYEQYF
. TRBJ2-1 . TRBV11-2 TGTGCCAGCAGCTTAGCCCCCAATGAGCAGTTCTTC CASSLAPNEQFF
. TRBJ2-5 . TRBV5-6 TGTGCCAGCAGCTTATCCGGCGGAGTGGTGGAGACCCAGTACTTC CASSLSGGVVETQYF
TRBD1 TRBJ1-2 few TRBV19 TGTGCCAGTAGTCCTTGGACAGGTTTTCTCTATGGCTACACCTTC CASSPWTGFLYGYTF
. TRBJ2-7 . TRBV21-1 TGTGCCAGCAGCAAGGTCCAATCTATCGGGAGGGCCGAGAGGAGCTCCTACGAGCAGTACTTC CASSKVQSIGRAERSSYEQYF
TRBD1 TRBJ2-5 . TRBV5-1 TGCGCCAGCAGCTTGGCCGCGGGACAGGGGGCCCTGGAGACCCAGTACTTC CASSLAAGQGALETQYF
. TRBJ2-3 . TRBV7-6 TGTGCCAGCAGCCTAGGTTCGGGAGAAGATACGCAGTATTTT CASSLGSGEDTQYF
. TRBJ2-2 once TRBV5-6 TGTGCCAGCAGCTTTGGGGGGCTAAACACCGGGGAGCTGTTTTTT CASSFGGLNTGELFF
TRBD1 TRBJ2-7 . TRBV5-6 TGTGCCAGCAGCTTGGGACAGGGTTGGTACGAGCAGTACTTC CASSLGQGWYEQYF
. TRBJ2-3 . TRBV28 TGTGCCAGCAGTCCGGGCCAACCATGGGATAGGCAGTATTTT CASSPGQPWDRQYF
. TRBJ2-2 . TRBV29-1 TGCAGCGTTGAAGTAGTTGGAGGGGAGCTGTTTTTT CSVEVVGGELFF
TRBD1 TRBJ1-5 . TRBV6-1 TGTGCCAGCTTGGGCAGGGGGCGAAATCAGCCCCAGCATTTT CASLGRGRNQPQHF